The clone carrying this TCR beta chain appeared a single time. This sample stems from a study of blood T cell repertoires in COVID-19. This table comes from immunoSEQ multiplex PCR, and its TCRdb copy is limited to in-frame clones, with some not included. This sample has some 340,000 clones, with approximately 81% found just once. Germline loops: CDR1 MNHNY, CDR2 SVGAGI (reference sequence). The CDR3 has 14 residues. V was trimmed by 0 bases and J by 6 bases, leaving 11 bases between them. The source is a woman under 30 with acute or convalescent COVID-19. Sequenced input: peripheral blood. V is TRBV6-6 and J is TRBJ1-2; tentative D call: TRBD1 (5 bases). The CDR3 loop is CASSYSGGGDGYTF. In DNA form, the CDR3 reads TGTGCCAGCAGTTACTCGGGGGGAGGTGATGGCTACACCTTC.